Listed below are T cell receptor beta chains from one sample, sequenced in a study of beta chain features in type 1 diabetes. Data came from immunoSEQ multiplex PCR; TCRdb stores just in-frame clones and leaves some out. The profile covers 300,000 to 350,000 clones, with 20% appearing a single time and around 0.045% taken by the ten largest. The material sequenced was naive CD4+ T cells from blood. These receptors all come from a woman between 18 and 29 years old in good health. The CDR3 runs from the conserved cysteine through the conserved F or W. The D gene is left open where the match is weak. Rows give clone size only sometimes, using once, few, many, or a class for an expanded clone.

DNA: TGTGCCAGCAGCCCTCGCGGCGCGAACACCGGGGAGCTGTTTTTT
CDR3: CASSPRGANTGELFF
size: few
D: NA
V: TRBV9
J: TRBJ2-2

DNA: TGTGCCAGTCATGGGGCAGACACAGATACGCAGTATTTT
CDR3: CASHGADTDTQYF
size: NA
D: NA
V: TRBV18
J: TRBJ2-3

DNA: TGTGCCAGCAGCGTCGACAGTAACTATGGCTACACCTTC
CDR3: CASSVDSNYGYTF
size: few
D: NA
V: TRBV9
J: TRBJ1-2

DNA: TGTGCCAGCAGTTACTTTTACAGGGGTGCAGAGACCCAGTACTTC
CDR3: CASSYFYRGAETQYF
size: NA
D: TRBD1
V: TRBV6-6
J: TRBJ2-5

DNA: TGTGCCAGTCAGAGACTAGCGAACAATGAGCAGTTCTTC
CDR3: CASQRLANNEQFF
size: few
D: TRBD2
V: TRBV19
J: TRBJ2-1

DNA: TGTGCCAGCAGCTTAGAAGTCAGGGGTCCCCTAGCCAAAAACATTCAGTACTTC
CDR3: CASSLEVRGPLAKNIQYF
size: NA
D: NA
V: TRBV7-9
J: TRBJ2-4

DNA: TGTGCCAGCAGCCCTCAAACAGGGGTGACAGATACGCAGTATTTT
CDR3: CASSPQTGVTDTQYF
size: NA
D: TRBD1
V: TRBV7-2
J: TRBJ2-3

DNA: TGTGCCAGCAGCTCCCGGGACTTTGGGGAAAAACTGTTTTTT
CDR3: CASSSRDFGEKLFF
size: NA
D: NA
V: TRBV5-4
J: TRBJ1-4

DNA: TGTGCCAGCAGCTTACGGCTAGCTTTCGGGAATGAGCAGTTCTTC
CDR3: CASSLRLAFGNEQFF
size: NA
D: NA
V: TRBV11-3
J: TRBJ2-1

DNA: TGTGCCAGCAGCTTGAGGCCGAAGACTAGGGAGAATGAGCAGTTCTTC
CDR3: CASSLRPKTRENEQFF
size: few
D: NA
V: TRBV5-4
J: TRBJ2-1

DNA: TGCGCCAGCAGCTTTACCCCAGGGGATACTAACTATGGCTACACCTTC
CDR3: CASSFTPGDTNYGYTF
size: few
D: NA
V: TRBV5-1
J: TRBJ1-2

DNA: TGTGCCAGCAGCCCATCTACAGGGTTCCAAGAGACCCAGTACTTC
CDR3: CASSPSTGFQETQYF
size: NA
D: NA
V: TRBV5-4
J: TRBJ2-5

DNA: TGTGCCTGGAGTGTACCGGGATTACCCCTCCACTTT
CDR3: CAWSVPGLPLHF
size: NA
D: NA
V: TRBV30
J: TRBJ1-6

DNA: TGTGCCAGCAGCTTCAATCCGGGACAGGGGGCGCGGGAGCAGTACTTC
CDR3: CASSFNPGQGAREQYF
size: NA
D: TRBD1
V: TRBV7-2
J: TRBJ2-7

DNA: TGTGCTAGTGGTTTACCCGGACAGGTTCAGTATTTT
CDR3: CASGLPGQVQYF
size: few
D: TRBD1
V: TRBV12-5
J: TRBJ2-3

DNA: TGCGCCAGCAGCCAAGGATTGGGTAGCGGGGGTGAGGAGACCCAGTACTTC
CDR3: CASSQGLGSGGEETQYF
size: NA
D: TRBD2
V: TRBV4-3
J: TRBJ2-5

DNA: TGTGCCAGCAGCCCTACTAGCGGGGGAGCTGGGGAGCTGTTTTTT
CDR3: CASSPTSGGAGELFF
size: few
D: TRBD2
V: TRBV14
J: TRBJ2-2

DNA: TGCAGCGTTCTGGGGGGGGATGAGACCCAGTACTTC
CDR3: CSVLGGDETQYF
size: once
D: TRBD2
V: TRBV29-1
J: TRBJ2-5

DNA: TGTGCCAGCAGCTTAGATGCGGGACAGGGAAGAGCGAACTATGGCTACACCTTC
CDR3: CASSLDAGQGRANYGYTF
size: few
D: TRBD1
V: TRBV7-9
J: TRBJ1-2

DNA: TGCGCCAGCAGCCAAGGGACAGGGCAAGGCTATGGCTACACCTTC
CDR3: CASSQGTGQGYGYTF
size: NA
D: TRBD1
V: TRBV4-1
J: TRBJ1-2

DNA: TGTGCCAGCAGTGAACGGGCGACAGACACCGGGGAGCTGTTTTTT
CDR3: CASSERATDTGELFF
size: NA
D: NA
V: TRBV6-1
J: TRBJ2-2

DNA: TGTGCCAGCACCGTGGCCCGTGAAAAACTGTTTTTT
CDR3: CASTVAREKLFF
size: few
D: NA
V: TRBV2
J: TRBJ1-4

DNA: TGCGCCAGCAGCCTTCTAGCGGGAGTTGGCACCGGGGAGCTGTTTTTT
CDR3: CASSLLAGVGTGELFF
size: NA
D: TRBD2
V: TRBV4-1
J: TRBJ2-2

DNA: TGTGCCAGCAGCTCAACCGGACTAGCGGGGACCCATACGCAGTATTTT
CDR3: CASSSTGLAGTHTQYF
size: NA
D: TRBD2
V: TRBV11-2
J: TRBJ2-3

DNA: TGCGCCAGCAGCTTGGCCCCCAGGACAGGGGGTTGGTACGAGCAGTACTTC
CDR3: CASSLAPRTGGWYEQYF
size: NA
D: TRBD1
V: TRBV5-1
J: TRBJ2-7

DNA: TGTGCCTGGAGGGGGGTCCTAGCGGAGCAGTTCTTC
CDR3: CAWRGVLAEQFF
size: few
D: NA
V: TRBV30
J: TRBJ2-1

DNA: TGTGCCAGCAGCGTAGAGGCGGGTGAATACCAAGAGACCCAGTACTTC
CDR3: CASSVEAGEYQETQYF
size: few
D: NA
V: TRBV9
J: TRBJ2-5

DNA: TGTGCCAGCAGCGCTAGGGGCCGCATGAACACTGAAGCTTTCTTT
CDR3: CASSARGRMNTEAFF
size: NA
D: NA
V: TRBV9
J: TRBJ1-1

DNA: TGTGCCTGGAGTAACCCGGGACAGGGAAGGACTGAAGCTTTCTTT
CDR3: CAWSNPGQGRTEAFF
size: few
D: TRBD1
V: TRBV30
J: TRBJ1-1

DNA: TGTGCCAGCAGCCAAGTAGGCGGGGGGAACTACAATGAGCAGTTCTTC
CDR3: CASSQVGGGNYNEQFF
size: NA
D: TRBD2
V: TRBV14
J: TRBJ2-1

DNA: TGTGCCAGCAGGAGGGAACCGAACACCGGGGAGCTGTTTTTT
CDR3: CASRREPNTGELFF
size: NA
D: NA
V: TRBV6-4
J: TRBJ2-2

DNA: TGTGCCAGCAGAAAGGGACAGCAGGAGACCCAGTACTTC
CDR3: CASRKGQQETQYF
size: NA
D: TRBD1
V: TRBV2
J: TRBJ2-5

DNA: TGTGCCAGCAGGCCAACAGGGGGCGATTTAGAACTGTTTTTT
CDR3: CASRPTGGDLELFF
size: few
D: TRBD1
V: TRBV4-2
J: TRBJ1-4

DNA: TGTGCCAGCAGCTTGGATAGGTTCGGGACTGTCAACAATGAGCAGTTCTTC
CDR3: CASSLDRFGTVNNEQFF
size: few
D: NA
V: TRBV5-4
J: TRBJ2-1

DNA: TGCGCCAGCAGCTTGACCGGGACACTGAGTGAAAAACTGTTTTTT
CDR3: CASSLTGTLSEKLFF
size: few
D: NA
V: TRBV5-1
J: TRBJ1-4

DNA: TGTGCCAGTAGTAGTTCCTTACTCCGAGATACGCAGTATTTT
CDR3: CASSSSLLRDTQYF
size: NA
D: NA
V: TRBV19
J: TRBJ2-3

DNA: TGTGCCAGCTCACGGGCAGAAAATGAAAAACTGTTTTTT
CDR3: CASSRAENEKLFF
size: NA
D: NA
V: TRBV18
J: TRBJ1-4

DNA: TGTGCTAGCAGCAAAGGGACTTCCACAGATACGCAGTATTTT
CDR3: CASSKGTSTDTQYF
size: few
D: NA
V: TRBV7-7
J: TRBJ2-3

DNA: TGTGCCTGGAGGGCCATAGCGGGGGGTTGGGGAGAGACCCAGTACTTC
CDR3: CAWRAIAGGWGETQYF
size: few
D: TRBD2
V: TRBV30
J: TRBJ2-5

DNA: TGTGCCAGCTCACCACCAGGAGGGACCACTGAAGCTTTCTTT
CDR3: CASSPPGGTTEAFF
size: NA
D: NA
V: TRBV18
J: TRBJ1-1

DNA: TGTGCCAGCAGTGGACTGGACACCTTC
CDR3: CASSGLDTF
size: few
D: NA
V: TRBV2
J: TRBJ1-2

DNA: TGTGCCAGCAGCTCCCGGACTAGCGGGAGGGCTCAGGGGCTCGAGCAGTACTTC
CDR3: CASSSRTSGRAQGLEQYF
size: NA
D: TRBD2
V: TRBV13
J: TRBJ2-7

DNA: TGTGCCAGCTTAGACGGGGGATCGAACACTGAAGCTTTCTTT
CDR3: CASLDGGSNTEAFF
size: few
D: NA
V: TRBV18
J: TRBJ1-1

DNA: TGTGCCACCAGCCGGGTTGGAGAAAAACTGTTTTTT
CDR3: CATSRVGEKLFF
size: few
D: NA
V: TRBV15
J: TRBJ1-4

DNA: TGTGCCAGCAGCGTAGCTACGAACACCGGGGAGCTGTTTTTT
CDR3: CASSVATNTGELFF
size: NA
D: NA
V: TRBV9
J: TRBJ2-2

DNA: TGTGCCAGCAGACAGGGTTACAGCTCCTACGAGCAGTACTTC
CDR3: CASRQGYSSYEQYF
size: few
D: NA
V: TRBV11-2
J: TRBJ2-7

DNA: TGTGCCAGCAGCGTTGCGGGACAGGGTGGTGGGGAGCAGTTCTTC
CDR3: CASSVAGQGGGEQFF
size: NA
D: TRBD1
V: TRBV9
J: TRBJ2-1

DNA: TGCGCCAGCAGCCGGGACACCTTTACCGGGGAGCTGTTTTTT
CDR3: CASSRDTFTGELFF
size: few
D: NA
V: TRBV4-3
J: TRBJ2-2

DNA: TGTGCCAGCAGCCCTGGTAGCGGGAGACTCTACGAGCAGTACTTC
CDR3: CASSPGSGRLYEQYF
size: few
D: TRBD2
V: TRBV2
J: TRBJ2-7

DNA: TGTGCCAGCCCGCGACAGGGGCTATCCTACGAGCAGTACTTC
CDR3: CASPRQGLSYEQYF
size: few
D: TRBD1
V: TRBV25-1
J: TRBJ2-7

DNA: TGTGCCTGGAGTCCTGGACTAGCGGGAGTTAATGAGCAGTTCTTC
CDR3: CAWSPGLAGVNEQFF
size: few
D: TRBD2
V: TRBV30
J: TRBJ2-1

DNA: TGCGCCAGCAGCCAAGATCTACGGCAGGGGGTGGATCAGCCCCAGCATTTT
CDR3: CASSQDLRQGVDQPQHF
size: NA
D: TRBD1
V: TRBV4-3
J: TRBJ1-5

DNA: TGCGCCAGCAGCCAAGAGGGGCCGGACAGGGGGCTTCGTCCCCAGCATTTT
CDR3: CASSQEGPDRGLRPQHF
size: NA
D: TRBD1
V: TRBV4-1
J: TRBJ1-5

DNA: TGTGCCAGCAGCTTCAGCTCGACTAGCACAGATACGCAGTATTTT
CDR3: CASSFSSTSTDTQYF
size: few
D: NA
V: TRBV7-9
J: TRBJ2-3

DNA: TGTGCCAGCAGCCCAAGACAGGGAGGAAGCTATGGCTACACCTTC
CDR3: CASSPRQGGSYGYTF
size: NA
D: TRBD1
V: TRBV5-4
J: TRBJ1-2

DNA: TGTGCCAGCAGCTTGGAAATTGGGGCAACCGGGGAGCTGTTTTTT
CDR3: CASSLEIGATGELFF
size: few
D: NA
V: TRBV5-4
J: TRBJ2-2

DNA: TGTGCCTGGTCCGGCGGGGGGGCGACCGGGGAGCTGTTTTTT
CDR3: CAWSGGGATGELFF
size: NA
D: TRBD2
V: TRBV30
J: TRBJ2-2

DNA: TGCGCCAGCAGCTTGGACCAGGGCGCGAGCTATGGCTACACCTTC
CDR3: CASSLDQGASYGYTF
size: few
D: NA
V: TRBV5-1
J: TRBJ1-2

DNA: TGTGCCAGCAGCCCCGGGTTTATGGATACGCAGTATTTT
CDR3: CASSPGFMDTQYF
size: NA
D: NA
V: TRBV11-1
J: TRBJ2-3

DNA: TGCGCCAGCAGCTTGGACCCCCGGGGAGGAGATGAGCAGTTCTTC
CDR3: CASSLDPRGGDEQFF
size: NA
D: NA
V: TRBV5-1
J: TRBJ2-1